The 16 T cell receptor beta chains below were found in one sample sequenced in a study of shared clonotypes between healthy human individuals. Produced via immunoSEQ multiplex PCR; TCRdb's table is partial and in-frame only. The table has about a million clones, roughly 77% seen once; the top ten hold roughly 0.82%. Sequenced: memory CD4+ T cells from PBMCs. Sample subset: CD45RA-negative fraction. Receptors originate from a man younger than 35 in good health. Some clones in this sample may be carry-over from other donors' samples.

This clone showed up just a few times. The chain joins TRBV18 to TRBJ2-7, with D possibly TRBD1 on 5 matching bases. This CDR3 comprises 14 residues. CDR1 and CDR2 (germline): KGHSH, LQKENI. Trimming removed 5 bases from V and 0 bases from J, with 11 bases in between. The CDR3 nucleotides read TGTGCCAGCTCATATGACAGCTACTCCTACGAGCAGTACTTC. Encoded protein: CASSYDSYSYEQYF.

The genes are TRBV19 and TRBJ2-1; 9 bases match TRBD1. With 5 bases clipped from V and 7 bases from J, the junction kept 12 bases outside the gene matches. Germline lookup yields CDR1 LNHDA and CDR2 SQIVND (reference sequence). The CDR3 is made up of 16 amino acids. This CDR3 reads CASSLPGTGTGNEQFF. The CDR3, as DNA: TGTGCCAGTAGTCTCCCCGGGACAGGGACCGGGAATGAGCAGTTCTTC.

The rearrangement uses TRBV29-1 and TRBJ2-7; perhaps TRBD2 as D (6 bases). The V gene's germline CDR1 is SQVTM and CDR2 ANQGSEA. Trimming stripped 7 bases from V and 3 bases from J, with 13 bases between. The CDR3 spans 12 residues. In nucleotides, the CDR3 is TGCAGCGGCGGGACTCAATACTACGAGCAGTACTTC. Its protein is CSGGTQYYEQYF.

V gene TRBV5-1 combines with J gene TRBJ2-3; weak D call: TRBD1 (6 bases). V was shortened by 4 bases and J by 3 bases, with 18 bases between the two germline ends. This CDR3 has 16 amino acids. Germline CDR1 is SGHRS and CDR2 is YFSETQ. CDR3 in DNA: TGCGCCAGCAGCCCACAGGGTTCCGCCGTTACAGATACGCAGTATTTT. Its translation: CASSPQGSAVTDTQYF.

This clone has just one count. The chain recombines TRBV5-5 with TRBJ2-3; no clear D. CDR3 length: 13 amino acids. V was pared by 1 base and J by 4 bases, with 7 bases between. Germline values: CDR1 SGHKS, CDR2 YYEKEE (reference sequence). The CDR3 coding sequence is TGTGCCAGCAGCTTGACTCCTCCAGATACGCAGTATTTT. Encoded protein: CASSLTPPDTQYF.

The rearrangement links TRBV28 to TRBJ1-2, with D perhaps matching TRBD1 (5 bases). Trimming shortened V by 1 base and J by 8 bases, and 14 bases separated the two germline ends. This CDR3 is 14 amino acids long. The germline V gene has CDR1 MDHEN and CDR2 SYDVKM. The CDR3 bases are TGTGCCAGCAGTTTATATGACAGACTAAAGGGCTACACCTTC. It specifies CASSLYDRLKGYTF.

Notes on this clone: This may be a read error, as it is one base from a much larger clone. The gene calls are TRBV6-1 and TRBJ1-1; D gene uncertain. From germline, CDR1 is MNHNS and CDR2 SASEGT. V was clipped by 5 bases and J by 3 bases, with 7 bases between them. This CDR3 has 12 residues. CDR3 DNA: TGTGCCAGCAGTCCTTGGGACACTGAAGCTTTCTTT. Its protein is CASSPWDTEAFF.

The rearrangement joins TRBV6-5 to TRBJ1-1; the D gene is possibly TRBD1 (6 bases). The V gene's germline CDR1 is MNHEY and CDR2 SVGAGI. CDR3 length: 12 residues. V was pared by 8 bases and J by 2 bases, with 9 bases between. CDR3 sequence reads: CASGTPNTEAFF. The DNA of the CDR3 is TGTGCCAGCGGGACACCCAACACTGAAGCTTTCTTT.

In this sample, this clone turned up once. V and J are TRBV6-1 and TRBJ2-5; 9 nucleotides match TRBD1. V lost 4 bases and J lost 1; bases outside the gene matches: 4. The germline CDR1 and CDR2 sequences are MNHNS and SASEGT. The CDR3 totals 15 residues. CDR3 nucleotides: TGTGCCAGCAGTGGCCGGGACAGGGCCCAAGAGACCCAGTACTTC. Its translation is CASSGRDRAQETQYF.

With regard to this clone: Other DNA sequences in this specimen translate into the identical CDR3. The chain has TRBV30 and TRBJ1-1; D is unresolved. CDR1 GTSNPN and CDR2 SVGIG come from the germline V gene (reference sequence). V lost 5 bases, J lost 4 bases, and 11 bases lay in between. The CDR3 totals 12 residues. The CDR3 region has the DNA TGTGCCTGGTCCCACGGGCGCACTGAAGCTTTCTTT. It specifies CAWSHGRTEAFF.

Details on this clone: A much more abundant neighbour one base away suggests this may be a read error. The sample contains more than one DNA sequence encoding this CDR3. The DNA of the CDR3 is TGTGCCAGCAGCTCCGGACAGGGAGAGACCCAGTACTTC. Protein: CASSSGQGETQYF. V and J are TRBV5-4 and TRBJ2-5; 8 positions match TRBD1. The germline V gene has CDR1 SGHNT and CDR2 YYREEE (reference sequence). With 3 bases clipped from V and 4 bases from J, the junction kept 2 bases outside the gene matches. This CDR3 spans 13 amino acids.

The V and J genes are TRBV4-3 and TRBJ2-1; D may be TRBD2 (7 bases). The CDR3 is made up of 17 amino acids. Trimming cost V 3 bases and J 4 bases, with 19 bases left between them. CDR1 LGHNA and CDR2 YSLEER come from the germline V gene. CDR3 protein: CASSQSRGGSSYNEQFF. The CDR3 DNA sequence: TGCGCCAGCAGCCAGAGTAGGGGGGGATCTTCTTACAATGAGCAGTTCTTC.

The rearrangement joins TRBV6-8 to TRBJ2-1; 9 bases agree with TRBD2. Germline V gives CDR1 MNHGY, CDR2 SAAAGT. V shed 5 bases, J shed 8 bases, and the junction held 28 bases outside the gene matches. The CDR3 is 21 amino acids. The CDR3 sequence is CASSTTSSGDLSLPHTDEQFF. In DNA, the CDR3 is TGTGCCAGCAGTACAACCTCTAGCGGGGATTTATCCCTCCCCCACACGGATGAGCAGTTCTTC.

CDR3 DNA: TGTGCCAGCAGTCACACAGGTGCGAACACCGGGGAGCTGTTTTTT. As protein: CASSHTGANTGELFF. This chain connects TRBV25-1 to TRBJ2-2; the D gene is possibly TRBD1 (5 bases). Germline CDR1 and CDR2: MGHDK and SYGVNS. This CDR3 has 15 residues. V was trimmed by 5 bases and J by 0 bases, leaving 10 bases between them.

In regard to this clone: Other DNA sequences of this sample code for an identical CDR3. The CDR3 DNA follows: TGTGCCAGCTCCCCCGGGACTCCTAGCTCTGGGGCCAACGTCCTGACTTTC. This codes for CASSPGTPSSGANVLTF. The rearrangement joins TRBV18 to TRBJ2-6; D is possibly TRBD2 (6 bases). Germline V lookup: CDR1 KGHSH, CDR2 LQKENI. Trimming cost V 6 bases and J 0 bases, with 15 bases left between them. The CDR3 is 17 residues long.

This chain uses TRBV7-8 with TRBJ1-1; D possibly corresponds to TRBD1 (5 bases). This CDR3 comprises 13 residues. The germline V gene has CDR1 SGHVS and CDR2 FQNEAQ. Between the trimmed V and J ends, which lost 4 bases and 10 bases, there was a span of 16 bases. CDR3 in amino acids: CASSSDNSVLAFF. The CDR3 coding sequence is TGTGCCAGCAGCTCGGACAATTCTGTTTTAGCTTTCTTT.